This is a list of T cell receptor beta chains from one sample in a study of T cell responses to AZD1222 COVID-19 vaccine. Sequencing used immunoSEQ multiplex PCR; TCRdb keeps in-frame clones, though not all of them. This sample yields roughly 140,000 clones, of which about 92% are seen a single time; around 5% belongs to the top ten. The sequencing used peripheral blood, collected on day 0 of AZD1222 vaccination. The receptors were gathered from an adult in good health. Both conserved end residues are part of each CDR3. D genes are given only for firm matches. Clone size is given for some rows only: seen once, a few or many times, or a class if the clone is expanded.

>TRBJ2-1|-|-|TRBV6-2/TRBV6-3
TGTGCCAGCAGTTACTATCCTCAGGGTGGGCGGTTGTTCTTC
CASSYYPQGGRLFF
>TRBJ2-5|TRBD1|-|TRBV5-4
TGTGCCAGCAGCCTAGACAGGGGGCTAGGAGAGACCCAGTACTTC
CASSLDRGLGETQYF
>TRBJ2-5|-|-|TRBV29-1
TGCAGCGTTCTGAGCGGGTCAGAGACCCAGTACTTC
CSVLSGSETQYF
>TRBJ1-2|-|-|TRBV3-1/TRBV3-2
TGTGCCAGCAGCCAAGATACGGCGAACTATGGCTACACCTTC
CASSQDTANYGYTF
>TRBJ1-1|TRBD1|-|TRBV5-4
TGTGCCAGCAGCCACCCCTCAGGGGGGCTGAACACTGAAGCTTTCTTT
CASSHPSGGLNTEAFF
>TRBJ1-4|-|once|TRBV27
TGTGCCAGCAGTTTATCAGTGAATGAAAAACTGTTTTTT
CASSLSVNEKLFF
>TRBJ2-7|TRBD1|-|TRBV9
TGTGCCAGCAGCGCCTGGGGACAGCTCAACGAGCAGTACTTC
CASSAWGQLNEQYF
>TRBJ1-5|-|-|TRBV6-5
TGTGCCAGTGCAGGAATAGGAGGGAATCAGCCCCAGCATTTT
CASAGIGGNQPQHF
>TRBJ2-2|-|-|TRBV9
TGTGCCAGCAGCGTAAATAAGGGGAGGAATAGAAGTGGCACCGGGGAGCTGTTTTTT
CASSVNKGRNRSGTGELFF
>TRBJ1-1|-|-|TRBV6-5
TGTGCCAGCAAACGAGGGGCTAATACTGAAGCTTTCTTT
CASKRGANTEAFF
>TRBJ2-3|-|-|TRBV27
TGTGCCAGCAGCCACCTCTCGGTAGCATCGACCACAGATACGCAGTATTTT
CASSHLSVASTTDTQYF
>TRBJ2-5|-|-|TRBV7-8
TGTGCCAGCAGCTTGGGACACCAAGAGACCCAGTACTTC
CASSLGHQETQYF
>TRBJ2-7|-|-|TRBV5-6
TGTGCCAGCAGCTTGTTGCAGGGATGGTCCTACGAGCAGTACTTC
CASSLLQGWSYEQYF
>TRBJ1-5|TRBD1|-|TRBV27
TGTGCCAGCAGTTTGAGACAGGGTTTGAGTCAGCCCCAGCATTTT
CASSLRQGLSQPQHF
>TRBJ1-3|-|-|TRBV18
TGTGCCAGCTCACCAACCTCCGCCAACACCATATATTTT
CASSPTSANTIYF
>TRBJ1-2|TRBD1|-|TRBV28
TGTGCCAGCACCGATAGGGCGGGGACAGGGACGGCTGGCTACACCTTC
CASTDRAGTGTAGYTF
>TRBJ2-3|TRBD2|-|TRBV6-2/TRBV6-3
TGTGCCAGCAGTTACTTCTCCGGGACTAGCGGACCTACAGATACGCAGTATTTT
CASSYFSGTSGPTDTQYF
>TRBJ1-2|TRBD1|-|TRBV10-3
TGTGCCATCAGTGAAGGGGGCCAGTTCTATGGCTACACCTTC
CAISEGGQFYGYTF
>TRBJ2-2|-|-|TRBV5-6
TGTGCCAGCAGCTTCACAGGCACCGGGGAGCTGTTTTTT
CASSFTGTGELFF
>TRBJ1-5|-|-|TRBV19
TGTGCCAGTAGTCAGGGACCCAGTCAGCCCCAGCATTTT
CASSQGPSQPQHF
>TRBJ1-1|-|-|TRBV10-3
TGTGCCATCAGGGGGGGACAGAACACTGAAGCTTTCTTT
CAIRGGQNTEAFF
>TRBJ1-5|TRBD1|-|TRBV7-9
TGTGCCAGCAGCTCCGGGACAGGGATTCGGAATCAGCCCCAGCATTTT
CASSSGTGIRNQPQHF
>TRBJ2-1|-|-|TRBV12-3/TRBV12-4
TGTGCCAGCAGTCTCTTGGGGGCCCCGGGGTTCTTC
CASSLLGAPGFF
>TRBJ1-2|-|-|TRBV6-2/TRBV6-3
TGTGCCAGCAGTTTTAACTATGGCTACACCTTC
CASSFNYGYTF
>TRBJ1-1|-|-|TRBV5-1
TGCGCCAGCAGCAACGACGGGAACACTGAAGCTTTCTTT
CASSNDGNTEAFF
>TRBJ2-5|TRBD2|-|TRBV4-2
TGTGCCAGCAGCCTAAGCGGGAGGGACCAAGAGACCCAGTACTTC
CASSLSGRDQETQYF
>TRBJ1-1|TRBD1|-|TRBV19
TGTGCCAGTAGCTTACTCACAGGGGGGAGTACTGAAGCTTTCTTT
CASSLLTGGSTEAFF
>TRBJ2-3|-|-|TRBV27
TGTGCCAGCAGTTTCCTCGATGCCACAGATACGCAGTATTTT
CASSFLDATDTQYF
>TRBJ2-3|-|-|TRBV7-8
TGTGCCAGCAGGGAGGGGGCTGCAGATACGCAGTATTTT
CASREGAADTQYF
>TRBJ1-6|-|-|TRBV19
TGTGCCAGTAGTTCCCTGAGAGGCATTGGGTCCTATAATTCACCCCTCCACTTT
CASSSLRGIGSYNSPLHF
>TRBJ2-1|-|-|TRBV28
TGTGCCAGCAGTTTATCCCGACCGGGATGGGCGTTCTTC
CASSLSRPGWAFF
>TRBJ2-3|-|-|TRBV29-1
TGCAGCGGGGGGGCCGCAGATACGCAGTATTTT
CSGGAADTQYF
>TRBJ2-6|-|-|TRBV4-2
TGTGCCAGCAGCCAAGATCCCCGGGGTGGGGCCAACGTCCTGACTTTC
CASSQDPRGGANVLTF
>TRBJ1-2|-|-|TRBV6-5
TGTGCCAGCAGGGAGGGGGGGATTAACTATGGCTACACCTTC
CASREGGINYGYTF
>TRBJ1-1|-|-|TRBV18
TGTGCCAGCTCAGGTGGCAGTGGACTGAACACTGAAGCTTTCTTT
CASSGGSGLNTEAFF
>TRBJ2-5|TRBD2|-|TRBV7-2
TGTGCCAGCAGCCCTTCCCTAGCGGGGGGCGAGACCCAGTACTTC
CASSPSLAGGETQYF
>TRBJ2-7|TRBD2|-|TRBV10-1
TGCGCCAGCAGTACTAGCGGGAGCGACCTTTACGAGCAGTACTTC
CASSTSGSDLYEQYF
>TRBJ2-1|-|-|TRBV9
TGTGCCAGCAGCGTGAGCAGCCGATACAATGAGCAGTTCTTC
CASSVSSRYNEQFF
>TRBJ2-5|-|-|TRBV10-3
TGTGCCATCAGTGAGCGGAAAGGAGAGACCCAGTACTTC
CAISERKGETQYF
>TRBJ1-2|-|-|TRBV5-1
TGCGCCAGCAGCTTGTCGACGACCTATGGCTACACCTTC
CASSLSTTYGYTF
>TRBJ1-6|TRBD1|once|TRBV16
TGTGCCAGCAGCCAACCTGGGACAGGGGGGAATTCACCCCTCCACTTT
CASSQPGTGGNSPLHF
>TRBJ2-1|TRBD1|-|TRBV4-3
TGCGCCAGCAGCCAAGGGGCCGGGACAGCCAAAAGCTCCTACAATGAGCAGTTCTTC
CASSQGAGTAKSSYNEQFF
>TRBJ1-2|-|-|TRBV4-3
TGCGCCAGCAGCGATAACAGGGATGGCTATGGCTACACCTTC
CASSDNRDGYGYTF
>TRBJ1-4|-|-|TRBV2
TGTGCCAGCAGGAGTGGACGGGGGAATGAAAAACTGTTTTTT
CASRSGRGNEKLFF
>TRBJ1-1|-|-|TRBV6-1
TGTGCCAGCAGTCAAGCTACAGGGATGGCGAACACTGAAGCTTTCTTT
CASSQATGMANTEAFF
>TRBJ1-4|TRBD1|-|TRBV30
TGTGCCTGGAACAGGGGGAGGGAAAAACTGTTTTTT
CAWNRGREKLFF
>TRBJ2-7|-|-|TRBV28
TGTGCCAGCGCTAGGGGCTCGTCCTACGAGCAGTACTTC
CASARGSSYEQYF
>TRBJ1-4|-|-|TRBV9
TGTGCCAGCAGCGTAGCTACGGGCGAGCTCGAAAAACTGTTTTTT
CASSVATGELEKLFF